Listed below are T cell receptor beta chains from one sample, sequenced in a study of T cells after posttransplantation cyclophosphamide. The data were produced by immunoSEQ multiplex PCR, yet TCRdb's version contains in-frame clones alone and is incomplete. The repertoire has about 27,000 clones, none seen only once; the ten largest take less than 2%. Sequencing was performed on PBMCs, taken after allogeneic stem cell transplant with posttransplant cyclophosphamide. Every receptor here comes from a male patient aged 18-29 years who received an allogeneic stem cell transplant from a related donor, was CMV-positive, and had no GVHD. Some T cells may have originated in the graft donor. Each CDR3 is given with its conserved first and last residue. The D gene is left open where the match is weak. Clone size is not always given. Where it is, it says once, few, many or a class for expanded clones.

>TRBV4-3|NA|17|TRBJ2-6|many
TGCGCCAGCAGCCTCGGGACATCATTTTCTGGGGCCAACGTCCTGACTTTC
CASSLGTSFSGANVLTF
>TRBV11-3|NA|18|TRBJ1-6|many
TGTGCCAGCAGCTCCACCCCTAGTGTAAGGACAGATAATTCACCCCTCCACTTT
CASSSTPSVRTDNSPLHF
>TRBV28|TRBD1|14|TRBJ1-2|many
TGTGCCAGCAGTCTAACCGGGACAGGGAAAGTATACACCTTC
CASSLTGTGKVYTF
>TRBV5-6|NA|14|TRBJ2-7|many
TGTGCCAGCGGATACAGTTTGGGGGCGGAGGAGCAGTACTTC
CASGYSLGAEEQYF
>TRBV11-1|NA|16|TRBJ2-2|many
TGTGCCAGCAGCTTAATCTCAGGGGTGAACACCGGGGAGCTGTTTTTT
CASSLISGVNTGELFF
>TRBV10-3|NA|13|TRBJ1-1|many
TGTGCCATCAGCGAGGGGGGCGGCACTGAAGCTTTCTTT
CAISEGGGTEAFF
>TRBV7-6|NA|18|TRBJ2-6|many
TGTGCCAGCAGTTCCGACGGGGGGCGGGAGTCTGGGGCCAACGTCCTGACTTTC
CASSSDGGRESGANVLTF
>TRBV7-6|TRBD2|16|TRBJ2-5|NA
TGTGCCAGCAGCTTAGCGCGACTAGCGGCGCAAGAGACCCAGTACTTC
CASSLARLAAQETQYF
>TRBV28|TRBD2|13|TRBJ2-7|many
TGTGCCAGCAGCCCCGGACTAGCGGGAGAGCAGTACTTC
CASSPGLAGEQYF
>TRBV28|TRBD2|19|TRBJ2-1|few
TGTGCCAGCAGTTCGGAGACTAGCGGGAGGGGATACTCCTACAATGAGCAGTTCTTC
CASSSETSGRGYSYNEQFF
>TRBV5-4|NA|14|TRBJ1-2|many
TGTGCCAGCAGCTTGGGCGACAGGACCGATGGCTACACCTTC
CASSLGDRTDGYTF
>TRBV14|NA|16|TRBJ2-1|many
TGTGCCAGCAGCCAAGATGGCGGGACGACCTACAATGAGCAGTTCTTC
CASSQDGGTTYNEQFF
>TRBV4-3|NA|13|TRBJ1-5|many
TGCGCCAGCAGCCAAGTATATCTTCAGCCCCAGCATTTT
CASSQVYLQPQHF
>TRBV23-1|TRBD1|16|TRBJ2-2|NA
TGCGCCAGCAGTCAATCGGACAGGGGGCACACCGGGGAGCTGTTTTTT
CASSQSDRGHTGELFF
>TRBV9|NA|13|TRBJ2-5|many
TGTGCCAGCACGACAGACGCCGGGGAGACCCAGTACTTC
CASTTDAGETQYF
>TRBV9|TRBD1|14|TRBJ2-5|many
TGTGCCAGCAGCGGACGGACAGGGCGCGAGACCCAGTACTTC
CASSGRTGRETQYF
>TRBV18|TRBD1|14|TRBJ1-1|many
TGTGCCAGCTCACCAATCGACAGGGAAACTGAAGCTTTCTTT
CASSPIDRETEAFF
>TRBV5-1|TRBD1|14|TRBJ1-4|many
TGCGCCAGCAGAACCGGGACAGGGGGTGAAAAACTGTTTTTT
CASRTGTGGEKLFF